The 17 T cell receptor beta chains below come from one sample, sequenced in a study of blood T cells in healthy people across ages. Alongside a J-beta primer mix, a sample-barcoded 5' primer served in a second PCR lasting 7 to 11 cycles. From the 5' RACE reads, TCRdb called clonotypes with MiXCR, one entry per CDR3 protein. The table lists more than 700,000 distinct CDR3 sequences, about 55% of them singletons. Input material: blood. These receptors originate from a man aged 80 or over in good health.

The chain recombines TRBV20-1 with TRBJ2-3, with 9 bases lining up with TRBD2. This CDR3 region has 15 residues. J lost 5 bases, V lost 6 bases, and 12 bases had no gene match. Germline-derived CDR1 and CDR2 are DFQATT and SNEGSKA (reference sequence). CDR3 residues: CSAVIAGEGKDTQYF. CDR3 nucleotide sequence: TGCAGTGCAGTAATAGCGGGGGAGGGGAAAGATACGCAGTATTTT.

The DNA of the CDR3 is TGCGCCAGCAGCTTGGCTCAAGGGGGTCAGCCCCAGCATTTT. Translated, it gives CASSLAQGGQPQHF. V and J are TRBV5-1 and TRBJ1-5; TRBD1 might be the D (6 bases). V dropped 0 bases and J dropped 6 bases, with 10 bases sitting between them. This CDR3 is 14 amino acids long. Per germline, CDR1 SGHRS and CDR2 YFSETQ.

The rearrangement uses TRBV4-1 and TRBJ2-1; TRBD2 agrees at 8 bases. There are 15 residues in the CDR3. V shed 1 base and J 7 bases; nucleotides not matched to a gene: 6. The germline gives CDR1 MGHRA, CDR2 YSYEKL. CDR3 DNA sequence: TGCGCCAGCAGCCAAGTGAGCGGGAGTTGGAATGAGCAGTTCTTC. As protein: CASSQVSGSWNEQFF.

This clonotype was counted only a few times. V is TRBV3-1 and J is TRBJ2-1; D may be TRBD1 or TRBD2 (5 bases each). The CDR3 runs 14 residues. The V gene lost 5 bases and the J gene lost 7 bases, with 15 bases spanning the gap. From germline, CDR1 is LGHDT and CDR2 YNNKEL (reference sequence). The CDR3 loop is CASSASGAINEQFF. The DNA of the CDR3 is TGTGCCAGCAGCGCATCCGGGGCCATAAATGAGCAGTTCTTC.

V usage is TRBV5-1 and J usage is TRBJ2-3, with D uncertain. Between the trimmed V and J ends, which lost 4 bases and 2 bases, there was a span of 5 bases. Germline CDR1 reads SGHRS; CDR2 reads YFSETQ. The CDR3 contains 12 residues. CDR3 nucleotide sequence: TGCGCCAGCAGCGGCCCCACAGATACGCAGTATTTT. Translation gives CASSGPTDTQYF.

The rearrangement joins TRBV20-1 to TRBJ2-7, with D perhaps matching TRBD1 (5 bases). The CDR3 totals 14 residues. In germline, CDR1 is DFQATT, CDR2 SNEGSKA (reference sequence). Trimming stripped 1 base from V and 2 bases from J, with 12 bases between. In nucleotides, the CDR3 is TGCAGTGCTAGAGGGGCAGGGTTCCCCTACGAGCAGTACTTC. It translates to CSARGAGFPYEQYF.

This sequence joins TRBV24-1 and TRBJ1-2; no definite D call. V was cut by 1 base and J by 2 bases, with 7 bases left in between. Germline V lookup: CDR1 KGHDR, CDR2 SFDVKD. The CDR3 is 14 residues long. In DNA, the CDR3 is TGTGCCACCAGTGATTTCAAGACAAACTATGGCTACACCTTC. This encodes CATSDFKTNYGYTF.

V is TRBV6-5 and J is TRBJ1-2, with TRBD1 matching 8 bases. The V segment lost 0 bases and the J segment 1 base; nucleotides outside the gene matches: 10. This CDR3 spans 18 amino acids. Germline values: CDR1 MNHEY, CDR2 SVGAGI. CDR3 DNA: TGTGCCAGCAGTTACTCGACAGGGGTAGAGCTTTATAACTATGGCTACACCTTC. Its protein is CASSYSTGVELYNYGYTF.

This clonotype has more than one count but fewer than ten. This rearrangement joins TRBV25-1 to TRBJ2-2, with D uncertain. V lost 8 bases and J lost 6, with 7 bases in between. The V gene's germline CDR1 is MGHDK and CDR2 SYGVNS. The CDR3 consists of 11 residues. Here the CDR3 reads CASGPSGELFF. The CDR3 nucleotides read TGTGCCAGCGGGCCATCCGGGGAGCTGTTTTTT.

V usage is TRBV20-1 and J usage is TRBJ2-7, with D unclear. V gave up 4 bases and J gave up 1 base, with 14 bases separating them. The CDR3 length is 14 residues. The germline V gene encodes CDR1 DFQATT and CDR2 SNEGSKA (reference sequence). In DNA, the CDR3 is TGCAGTGCTATCCTGGCAGCGTCTTCCTACGAGCAGTACTTC. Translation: CSAILAASSYEQYF.

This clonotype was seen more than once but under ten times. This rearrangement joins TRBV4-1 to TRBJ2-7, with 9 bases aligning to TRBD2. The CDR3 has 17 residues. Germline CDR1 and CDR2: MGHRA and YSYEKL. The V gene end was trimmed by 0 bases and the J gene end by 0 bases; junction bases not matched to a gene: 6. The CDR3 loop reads CASSQEGFSGSSYEQYF. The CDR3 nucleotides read TGCGCCAGCAGCCAAGAGGGATTTAGCGGGAGCTCCTACGAGCAGTACTTC.

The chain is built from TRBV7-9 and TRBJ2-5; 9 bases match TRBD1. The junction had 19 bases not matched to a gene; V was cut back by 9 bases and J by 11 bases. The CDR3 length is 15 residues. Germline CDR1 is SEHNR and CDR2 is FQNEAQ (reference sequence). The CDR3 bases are TGTGCCAGTCTAACCCTGGACAGGGGTGGCGATGAGCAGTACTTC. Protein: CASLTLDRGGDEQYF.

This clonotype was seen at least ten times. In DNA, the CDR3 is TGTGCCAGCAGCTCCAGGGCGGGAAATGAGCAGTTCTTC. Protein product: CASSSRAGNEQFF. This rearrangement joins TRBV7-3 to TRBJ2-1; a possible D gene is TRBD2 (6 bases). Deletions cut 4 bases from V and 7 bases from J, with 11 bases between. The CDR3 loop spans 13 amino acids. Germline CDR1 and CDR2: SGHTA and FQGTGA.

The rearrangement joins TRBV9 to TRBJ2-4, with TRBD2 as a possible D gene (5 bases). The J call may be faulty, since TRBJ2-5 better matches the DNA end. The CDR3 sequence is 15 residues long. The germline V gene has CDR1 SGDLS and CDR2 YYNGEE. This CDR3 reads CASSTGWSPLETQYF. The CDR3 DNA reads TGTGCCAGCAGTACGGGGTGGTCTCCCTTAGAGACCCAGTACTTC.

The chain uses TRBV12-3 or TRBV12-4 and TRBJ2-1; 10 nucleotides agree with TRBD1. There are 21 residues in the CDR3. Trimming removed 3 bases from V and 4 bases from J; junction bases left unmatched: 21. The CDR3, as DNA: TGTGCCAGCAGTTTCTGGATAGGGGGGGACAGGGGATCCTCGGGGTACAATGAGCAGTTCTTC. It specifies CASSFWIGGDRGSSGYNEQFF.

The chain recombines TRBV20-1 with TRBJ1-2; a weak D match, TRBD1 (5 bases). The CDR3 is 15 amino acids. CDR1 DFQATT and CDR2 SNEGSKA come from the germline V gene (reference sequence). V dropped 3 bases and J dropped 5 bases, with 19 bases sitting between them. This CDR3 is CSASRGGPPPYGYTF. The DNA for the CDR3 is TGCAGTGCTAGCCGGGGCGGCCCACCTCCATATGGCTACACCTTC.

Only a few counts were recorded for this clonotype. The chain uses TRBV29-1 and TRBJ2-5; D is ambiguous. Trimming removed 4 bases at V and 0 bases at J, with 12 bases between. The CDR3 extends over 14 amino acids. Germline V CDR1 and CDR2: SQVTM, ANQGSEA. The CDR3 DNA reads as TGCAGCGTTGTCCTCCAGAGGTACCAAGAGACCCAGTACTTC. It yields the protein CSVVLQRYQETQYF. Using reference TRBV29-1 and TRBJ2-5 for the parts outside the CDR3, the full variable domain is SAVISQKPSRDICQRGTSLTIQCQVDSQVTMMFWYRQQPGQSLTLIATANQGSEATYESGFVIDKFPISRPNLTFSTLTVSNMSPEDSSIYLCSVVLQRYQETQYFGPGTRLLVL.